This T cell receptor (beta chain) came from a study of T cells in Graves' hyperthyroidism and ophthalmopathy (dated by TCRdb to between 2017 and 2020). With regard to the full study: Peripheral blood samples were taken at initial diagnosis, before any treatment was given. Thyroid tissue and blood T-cell repertoires from roughly 6 Graves' hyperthyroidism patients were also compared in the study. Prospective prediction of ophthalmopathy was tested in an independent validation cohort consisting of some 19 hyperthyroidism patients and 17 patients who later progressed to ophthalmopathy. TCR Vbeta CDR3 sequencing of some 140 peripheral blood samples (roughly 41 ophthalmopathy, 75 hyperthyroidism and some 17 progressor patients) is reported in the paper. The roughly 100 discovery patients were randomly divided into training and test sets at a 7:3 ratio. Following sampling, methimazole starting at 30 mg daily was given to hyperthyroidism patients, and high-dose intravenous methylprednisolone was given to ophthalmopathy patients. To identify TCR V-J signatures that set the groups apart, the researchers used a discovery cohort of 100 patients, made up of fewer than 50 with Graves' ophthalmopathy and some 60 with stable Graves' hyperthyroidism. Study-wide findings and limitations: No statistical method was used to set the sample size in advance, and investigators knew the group allocation. In validation, progression to ophthalmopathy was predicted by the model with 70.59% sensitivity and roughly 76% specificity, a median of roughly 6.4 months before onset. Blood samples also contained most of the expanded thyroid clonotypes (frequency above 0.001), which suggests that blood repertoires may reflect thyroid immune responses. A model built on a 13 V-J signature distinguished ophthalmopathy from stable hyperthyroidism, reaching about 88% sensitivity and 81% to 83% specificity in cross-validation and 80%/75% in testing.

V loses 2 bases of germline sequence and J loses 4 bases, and the interval between the two ends is 11 bases. The germline V gene supplies CDR1 ENHRY and CDR2 SYGVKD. Counted from cysteine to phenylalanine, this CDR3 has 14 amino acids. CDR3 DNA only is kept here, 42 bases in frame from base 1. Amplification of TCR beta CDR3 regions was carried out from RNA transcripts. A first-round RT-PCR of the TCR CDR3 used the HTBI primer set with the Qiagen OneStep RT-PCR kit. A second multiplex PCR round built the libraries, followed by size selection and purification. Paired-end sequencing of the libraries was performed with 100 bp reads on an Illumina HiSeq2000. In the paper's pipeline: SOAPnuke was used to process the raw data, throwing out any read that contained adapters or uncalled bases, had a mean Phred below 15, or lacked an exact constant-primer or identifier match. COPE v1.2.5 was used to merge high-quality paired reads, and clonotypes were defined as unique nucleotide sequences. Clonotypes were aligned to IMGT TRBV, TRBD and TRBJ reference segments using MiTCR v1.1. The analysis included only V-J combinations with a frequency above 0.0001, which together covered around 99% of the repertoires. A TCS score was defined as the ratio between F50 (clonal expansion) and ExV (chaos), using BLOSUM62-based TCRdist between CDR3 peptides within each V-J. Welch's t-statistics and random forest reduced around 550 V-J features to some 14, which were used in a naive Bayes classifier (R e1071). TCRdb reworked the public reads: Q25 trimming with fastp, MiXCR clone assembly, productive beta chains retained. All rows with the same CDR3 protein become a single entry with the most common DNA and genes. These V and J calls derive from TCRdb rather than the authors' analysis. In all, the sample holds around 350,000 distinct CDR3 sequences, and around 15% of those were seen once. Jointly, the top ten make up roughly a fifth of the sample.

Ophthalmopathy patients had moderately to severely active disease, with a Clinical Activity Score of 3 or more, a NOSPECS grade of 4 or more, and a disease duration of less than 3 months. Any patient with an uncontrolled infection, another autoimmune disease, pregnancy or lactation was excluded. Clinical symptoms, serum thyroxine and TRAb, thyroid ultrasound, and orbital computed tomography formed the basis for the diagnoses. PBMCs were isolated from about 10 ml of fresh peripheral blood by Ficoll-Paque density gradient centrifugation. Total RNA was extracted with Trizol reagent, and quality was checked on an Agilent 2100 Bioanalyzer. This clonotype was observed a few times. Its target antigen remains unknown. Base-call qualities are not available, and no considerably larger clone is one nucleotide away.

Sequenced input: blood. In this chain, TRBV10-3 is recombined with TRBJ1-1, and TRBD1 may be the D gene, going by 5 matching bases. The receptor comes from a woman between 55 and 75 years old with Graves' ophthalmopathy. Read as DNA, the sequence is TGTGCCATCAGTGAGAGGGGTCGGGGCACTGAAGCTTTCTTT. The translation is CAISERGRGTEAFF.